This T cell receptor (beta chain) was captured by sequencing in a study of post-analysis software for immune sequencing data. The wider study: Patients with relapsing-remitting, secondary progressive and progressive-relapsing multiple sclerosis courses were all represented. Study observations and caveats: Controls showed significantly higher normalized Chao1 diversity than did multiple sclerosis patients. Under the F measure, samples that were prepared in one batch clustered strongly together. Four to six TRBV segments (TRBV5-6, TRBV5-1 and TRBV20-1 among them) occurred more frequently in patients than in controls.

Germline CDR1 reads SGHNT; CDR2 reads YENEEA. The CDR3 totals 15 residues. V lost 1 base and J lost 2, with 9 bases in between. The library was made from cDNA and included unique molecular identifiers. From roughly 1 to 10 million T cells, hundreds of thousands of cDNA molecules were obtained. TCRdb recomputed calls from the PCR reads with MiXCR, one row per CDR3 protein. Counted here are about 770,000 distinct CDR3 sequences, around 45% occurring once; the ten biggest clones make up around 4.7%. With respect to this clonotype: The antigen remains undetermined.

This chain uses TRBV11-3 with TRBJ2-1; TRBD1 or TRBD2 may be the D gene (5 bases each). The specimen was blood. The TCR comes from a girl between 10 and 17 years old with multiple sclerosis. DNA of the CDR3: TGTGCCAGCAGCTTAGTGAGGGGCACCTACAATGAGCAGTTCTTC. Amino acids: CASSLVRGTYNEQFF.